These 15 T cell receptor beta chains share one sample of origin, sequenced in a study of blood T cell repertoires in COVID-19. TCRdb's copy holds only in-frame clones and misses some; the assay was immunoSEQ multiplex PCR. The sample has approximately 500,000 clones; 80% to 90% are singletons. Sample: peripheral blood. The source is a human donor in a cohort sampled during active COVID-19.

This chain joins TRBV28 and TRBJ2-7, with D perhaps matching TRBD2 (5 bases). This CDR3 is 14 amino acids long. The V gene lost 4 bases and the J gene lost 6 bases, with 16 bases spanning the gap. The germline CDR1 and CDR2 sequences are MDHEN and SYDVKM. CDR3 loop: CASSSPHARGEQYF. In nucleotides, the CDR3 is TGTGCCAGCAGTTCCCCCCATGCCCGGGGCGAGCAGTACTTC.

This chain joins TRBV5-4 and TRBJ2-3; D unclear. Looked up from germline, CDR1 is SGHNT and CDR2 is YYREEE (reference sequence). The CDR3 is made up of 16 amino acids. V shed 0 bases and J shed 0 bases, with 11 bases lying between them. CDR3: CASSLDSPISTDTQYF. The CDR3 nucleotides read TGTGCCAGCAGCTTGGATAGCCCCATTAGCACAGATACGCAGTATTTT.

The CDR3 loop reads CASSLGQNNQPQHF. The CDR3 region has the DNA TGTGCCAGCAGCCTGGGACAGAACAATCAGCCCCAGCATTTT. This chain joins TRBV5-5 and TRBJ1-5; 7 bases match TRBD1. The germline CDR1 and CDR2 sequences are SGHKS and YYEKEE (reference sequence). The CDR3 loop spans 14 amino acids. V shed 4 bases and J 3 bases; nucleotides not matched to a gene: 4.

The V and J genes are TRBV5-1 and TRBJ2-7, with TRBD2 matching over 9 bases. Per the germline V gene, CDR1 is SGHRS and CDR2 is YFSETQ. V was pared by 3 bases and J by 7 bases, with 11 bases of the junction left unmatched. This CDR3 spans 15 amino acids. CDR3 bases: TGCGCCAGCAGCTCTTATTTAGCGGGAGCTTTGGAGCAGTACTTC. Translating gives CASSSYLAGALEQYF.

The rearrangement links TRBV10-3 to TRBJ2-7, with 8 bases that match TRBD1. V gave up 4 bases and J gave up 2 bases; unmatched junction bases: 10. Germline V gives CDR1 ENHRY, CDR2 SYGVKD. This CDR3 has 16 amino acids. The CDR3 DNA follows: TGTGCCATCAGTGGTGCAGGGGGCTCGCCGCCCTACGAGCAGTACTTC. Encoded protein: CAISGAGGSPPYEQYF.

CDR3 nucleotides: TGTGCCAGCAGCTCGTGGATGGGAGGGAGCAATCAGCCCCAGCATTTT. Protein sequence: CASSSWMGGSNQPQHF. V usage is TRBV28 and J usage is TRBJ1-5; D call uncertain. CDR3 length: 16 residues. In germline, CDR1 is MDHEN, CDR2 SYDVKM. Trimming cost V 6 bases and J 1 base, with 16 bases left between them.

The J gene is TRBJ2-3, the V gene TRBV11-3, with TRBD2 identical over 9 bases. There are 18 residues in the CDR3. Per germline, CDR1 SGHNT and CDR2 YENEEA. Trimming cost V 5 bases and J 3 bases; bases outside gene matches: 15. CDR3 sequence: CASSRQGPAGGPTDTQYF. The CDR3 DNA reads TGTGCCAGCAGCCGACAAGGGCCGGCGGGAGGGCCTACAGATACGCAGTATTTT.

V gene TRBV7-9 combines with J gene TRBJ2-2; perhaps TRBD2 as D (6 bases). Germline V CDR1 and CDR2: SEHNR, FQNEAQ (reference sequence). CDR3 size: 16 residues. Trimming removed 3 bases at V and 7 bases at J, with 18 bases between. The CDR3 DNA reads TGTGCCAGCAGCTTTGTGCGGGATCCGGCCCGCGGGGAGCTGTTTTTT. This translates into CASSFVRDPARGELFF.

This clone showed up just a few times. CDR3: CASSPSSTEAFF. The CDR3 nucleotides are TGTGCCAGCTCACCCTCTTCGACTGAAGCTTTCTTT. The gene calls are TRBV18 and TRBJ1-1; D unclear. The CDR3 contains 12 residues. V lost 3 bases, J lost 5 bases, and 7 bases lay in between. Per the germline V gene, CDR1 is KGHSH and CDR2 is LQKENI.

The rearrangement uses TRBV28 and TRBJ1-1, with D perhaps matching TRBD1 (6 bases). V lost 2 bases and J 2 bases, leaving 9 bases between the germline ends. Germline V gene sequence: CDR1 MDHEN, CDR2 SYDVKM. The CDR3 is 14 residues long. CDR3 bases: TGTGCCAGCAGTTTAACAGGGTCCAACACTGAAGCTTTCTTT. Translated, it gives CASSLTGSNTEAFF.

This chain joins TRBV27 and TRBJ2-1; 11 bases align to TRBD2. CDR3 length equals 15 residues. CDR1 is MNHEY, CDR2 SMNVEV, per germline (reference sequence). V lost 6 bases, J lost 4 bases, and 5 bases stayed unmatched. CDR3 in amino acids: CASREIAGGYNEQFF. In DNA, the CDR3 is TGTGCCAGCAGAGAAATAGCGGGAGGGTACAATGAGCAGTTCTTC.

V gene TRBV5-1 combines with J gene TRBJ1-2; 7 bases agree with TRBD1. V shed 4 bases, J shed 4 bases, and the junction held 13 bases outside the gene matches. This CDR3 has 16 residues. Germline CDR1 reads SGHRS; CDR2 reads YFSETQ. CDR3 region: CASSQVPIDRVYGYTF. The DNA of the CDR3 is TGCGCCAGCAGCCAGGTTCCCATCGACAGGGTCTATGGCTACACCTTC.

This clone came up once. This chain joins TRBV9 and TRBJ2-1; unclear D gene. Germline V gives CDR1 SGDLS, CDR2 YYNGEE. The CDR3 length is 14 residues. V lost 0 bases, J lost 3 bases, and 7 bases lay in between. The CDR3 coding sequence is TGTGCCAGCAGCGTAGCTGCTAGCTACAATGAGCAGTTCTTC. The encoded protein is CASSVAASYNEQFF. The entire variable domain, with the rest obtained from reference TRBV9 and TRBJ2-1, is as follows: DSGVTQTPKHLITATGQRVTLRCSPRSGDLSVYWYQQSLDQGLQFLIQYYNGEERAKGNILERFSAQQFPDLHSELNLSSLELGDSALYFCASSVAASYNEQFFGPGTRLTVL.

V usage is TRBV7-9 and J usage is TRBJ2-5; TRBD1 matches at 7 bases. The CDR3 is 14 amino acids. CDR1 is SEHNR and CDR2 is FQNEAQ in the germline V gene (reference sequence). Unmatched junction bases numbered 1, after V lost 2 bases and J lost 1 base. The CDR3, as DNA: TGTGCCAGCAGCTTAAACAGGGGCCAAGAGACCCAGTACTTC. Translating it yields CASSLNRGQETQYF.

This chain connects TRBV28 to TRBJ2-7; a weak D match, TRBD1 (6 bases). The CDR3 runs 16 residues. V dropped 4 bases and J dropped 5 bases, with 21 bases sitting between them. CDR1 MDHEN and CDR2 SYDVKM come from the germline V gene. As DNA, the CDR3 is TGTGCCAGCAGTTCCCCAGGGCGGGCAGGGGTCGACGAGCAGTACTTC. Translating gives CASSSPGRAGVDEQYF. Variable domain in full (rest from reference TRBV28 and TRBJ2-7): DVKVTQSSRYLVKRTGEKVFLECVQDMDHENMFWYRQDPGLGLRLIYFSYDVKMKEKGDIPEGYSVSREKKERFSLILESASTNQTSMYLCASSSPGRAGVDEQYFGPGTRLTVT.